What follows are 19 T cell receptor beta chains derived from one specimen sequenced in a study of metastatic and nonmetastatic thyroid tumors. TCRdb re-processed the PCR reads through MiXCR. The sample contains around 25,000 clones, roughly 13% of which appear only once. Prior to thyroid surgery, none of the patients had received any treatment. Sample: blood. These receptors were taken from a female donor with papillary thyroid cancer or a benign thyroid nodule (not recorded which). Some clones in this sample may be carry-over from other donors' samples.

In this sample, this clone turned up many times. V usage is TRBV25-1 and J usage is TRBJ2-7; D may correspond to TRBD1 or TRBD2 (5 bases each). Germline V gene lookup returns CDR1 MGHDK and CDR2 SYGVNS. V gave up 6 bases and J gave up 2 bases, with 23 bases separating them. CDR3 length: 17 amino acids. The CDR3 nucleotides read TGTGCCAGCAGCCATTCCCTTGAACTGGGGACGGCCTACGAGCAGTACTTC. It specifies CASSHSLELGTAYEQYF.

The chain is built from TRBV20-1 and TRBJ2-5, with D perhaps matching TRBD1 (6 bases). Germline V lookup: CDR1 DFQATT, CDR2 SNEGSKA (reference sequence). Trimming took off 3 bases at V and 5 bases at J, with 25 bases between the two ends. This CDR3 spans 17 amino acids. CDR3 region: CSARRANRDWGRETQYF. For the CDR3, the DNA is TGCAGTGCTAGGAGGGCAAACAGGGATTGGGGCAGGGAGACCCAGTACTTC.

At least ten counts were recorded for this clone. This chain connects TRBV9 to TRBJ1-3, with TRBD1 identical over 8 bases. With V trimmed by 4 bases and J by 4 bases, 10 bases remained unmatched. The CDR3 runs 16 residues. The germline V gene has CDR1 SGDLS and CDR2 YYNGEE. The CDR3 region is CASSSSGGVLGNTIYF. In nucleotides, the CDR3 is TGTGCCAGCAGCTCCTCAGGGGGCGTACTGGGAAACACCATATATTTT. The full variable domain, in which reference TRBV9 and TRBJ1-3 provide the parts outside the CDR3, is DSGVTQTPKHLITATGQRVTLRCSPRSGDLSVYWYQQSLDQGLQFLIQYYNGEERAKGNILERFSAQQFPDLHSELNLSSLELGDSALYFCASSSSGGVLGNTIYFGEGSWLTVV.

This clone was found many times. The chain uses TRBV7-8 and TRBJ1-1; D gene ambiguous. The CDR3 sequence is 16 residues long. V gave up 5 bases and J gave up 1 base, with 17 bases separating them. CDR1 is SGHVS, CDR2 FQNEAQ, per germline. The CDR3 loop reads CASSARRFEWNTEAFF. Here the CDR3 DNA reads TGTGCCAGCAGCGCCAGGAGGTTCGAATGGAACACTGAAGCTTTCTTT.

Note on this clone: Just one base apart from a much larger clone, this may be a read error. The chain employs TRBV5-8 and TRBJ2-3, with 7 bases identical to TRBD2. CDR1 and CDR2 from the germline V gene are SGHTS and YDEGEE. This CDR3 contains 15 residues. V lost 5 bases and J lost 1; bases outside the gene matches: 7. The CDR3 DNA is TGTGCCAGCAGATACGCGGGAGTGGGCACAGATACGCAGTATTTT. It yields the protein CASRYAGVGTDTQYF.

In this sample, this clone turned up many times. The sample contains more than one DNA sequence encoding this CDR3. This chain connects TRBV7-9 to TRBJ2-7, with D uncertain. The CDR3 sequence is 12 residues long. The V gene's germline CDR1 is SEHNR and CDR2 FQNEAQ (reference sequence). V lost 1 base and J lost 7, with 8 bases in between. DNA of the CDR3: TGTGCCAGCAGCTTAGGAGGTGGAGAGCAGTACTTC. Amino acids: CASSLGGGEQYF.

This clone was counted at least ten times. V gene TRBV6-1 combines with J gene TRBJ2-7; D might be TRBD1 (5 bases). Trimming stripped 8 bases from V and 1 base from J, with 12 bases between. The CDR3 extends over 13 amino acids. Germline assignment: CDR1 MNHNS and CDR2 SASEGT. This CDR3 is CASGADGSYEQYF. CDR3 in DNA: TGTGCCAGCGGGGCCGACGGTTCCTACGAGCAGTACTTC.

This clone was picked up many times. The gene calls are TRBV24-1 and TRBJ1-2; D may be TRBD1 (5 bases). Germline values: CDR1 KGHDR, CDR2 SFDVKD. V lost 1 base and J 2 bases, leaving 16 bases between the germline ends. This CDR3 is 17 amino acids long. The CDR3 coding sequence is TGTGCCACCAGTGATTTCCCCTTAGTGGCAGGGAACTATGGCTACACCTTC. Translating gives CATSDFPLVAGNYGYTF.

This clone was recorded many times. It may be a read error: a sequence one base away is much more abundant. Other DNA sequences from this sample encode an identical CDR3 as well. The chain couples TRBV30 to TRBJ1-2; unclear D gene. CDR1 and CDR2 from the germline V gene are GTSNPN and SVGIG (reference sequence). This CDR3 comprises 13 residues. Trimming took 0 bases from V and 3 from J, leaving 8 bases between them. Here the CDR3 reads CAWSVGLDYGYTF. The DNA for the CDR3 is TGTGCCTGGAGTGTTGGGCTAGACTATGGCTACACCTTC.

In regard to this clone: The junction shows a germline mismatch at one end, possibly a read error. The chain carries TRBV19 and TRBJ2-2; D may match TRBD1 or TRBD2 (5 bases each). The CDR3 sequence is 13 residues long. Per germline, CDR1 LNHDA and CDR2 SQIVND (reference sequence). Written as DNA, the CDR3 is TGTGCCGGTAGCAGGGCGAACACCGGGGAGCTGTTCTTT. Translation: CAGSRANTGELFF.

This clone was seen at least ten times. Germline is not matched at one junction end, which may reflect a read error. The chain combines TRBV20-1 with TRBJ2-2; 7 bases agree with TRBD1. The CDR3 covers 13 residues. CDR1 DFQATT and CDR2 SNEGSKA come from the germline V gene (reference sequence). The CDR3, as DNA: TGCAGTACTAGACAGGGAAACACCGGGGAGCTGTTTTTT. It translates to CSTRQGNTGELFF.

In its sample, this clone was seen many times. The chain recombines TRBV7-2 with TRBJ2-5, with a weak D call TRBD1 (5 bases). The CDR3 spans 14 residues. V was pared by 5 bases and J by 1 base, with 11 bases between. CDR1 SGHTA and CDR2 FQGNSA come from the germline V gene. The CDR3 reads CASSPRQLQETQYF. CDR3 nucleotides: TGTGCCAGCAGCCCAAGACAGCTCCAAGAGACCCAGTACTTC. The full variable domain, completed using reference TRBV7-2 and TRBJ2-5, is GAGVSQSPSNKVTEKGKDVELRCDPISGHTALYWYRQSLGQGLEFLIYFQGNSAPDKSGLPSDRFSAERTGGSVSTLTIQRTQQEDSAVYLCASSPRQLQETQYFGPGTRLLVL.

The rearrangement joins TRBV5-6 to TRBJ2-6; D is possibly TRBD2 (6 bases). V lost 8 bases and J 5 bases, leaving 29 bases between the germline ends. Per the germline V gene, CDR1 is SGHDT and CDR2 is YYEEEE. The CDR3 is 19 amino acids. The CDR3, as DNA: TGTGCCAGTAGTACTAGCTTGGCAGGTGGGGCATCTTGGGCCAACGTCCTGACTTTC. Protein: CASSTSLAGGASWANVLTF.

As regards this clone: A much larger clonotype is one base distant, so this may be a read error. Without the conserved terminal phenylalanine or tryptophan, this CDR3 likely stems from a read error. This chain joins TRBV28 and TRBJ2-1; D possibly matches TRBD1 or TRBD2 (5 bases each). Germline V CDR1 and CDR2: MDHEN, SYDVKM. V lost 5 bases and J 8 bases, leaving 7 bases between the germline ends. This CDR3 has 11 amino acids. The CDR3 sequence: CASSGTHEQFL. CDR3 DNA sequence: TGTGCCAGCAGTGGGACCCATGAGCAGTTCCTC.

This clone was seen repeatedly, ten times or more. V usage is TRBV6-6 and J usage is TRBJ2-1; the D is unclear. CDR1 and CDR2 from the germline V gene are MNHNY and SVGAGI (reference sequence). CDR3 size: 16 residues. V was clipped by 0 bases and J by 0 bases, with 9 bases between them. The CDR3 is CASSYSRVHSYNEQFF. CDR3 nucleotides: TGTGCCAGCAGTTACTCGAGAGTTCACTCCTACAATGAGCAGTTCTTC.

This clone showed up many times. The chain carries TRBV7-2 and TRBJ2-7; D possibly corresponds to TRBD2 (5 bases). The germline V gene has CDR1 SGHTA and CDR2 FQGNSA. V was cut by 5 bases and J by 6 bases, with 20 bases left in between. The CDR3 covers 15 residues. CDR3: CASSRYRDLMGEQYF. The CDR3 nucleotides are TGTGCCAGCAGCCGCTACCGGGATTTAATGGGCGAGCAGTACTTC.

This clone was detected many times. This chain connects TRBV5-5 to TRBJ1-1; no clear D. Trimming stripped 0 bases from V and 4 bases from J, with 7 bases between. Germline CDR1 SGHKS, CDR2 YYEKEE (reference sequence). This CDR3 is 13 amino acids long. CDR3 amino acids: CASSLGGGTEAFF. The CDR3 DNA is TGTGCCAGCAGCTTGGGGGGTGGCACTGAAGCTTTCTTT. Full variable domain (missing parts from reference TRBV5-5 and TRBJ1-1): DAGVTQSPTHLIKTRGQQVTLRCSPISGHKSVSWYQQVLGQGPQFIFQYYEKEERGRGNFPDRFSARQFPNYSSELNVNALLLGDSALYLCASSLGGGTEAFFGQGTRLTVV.

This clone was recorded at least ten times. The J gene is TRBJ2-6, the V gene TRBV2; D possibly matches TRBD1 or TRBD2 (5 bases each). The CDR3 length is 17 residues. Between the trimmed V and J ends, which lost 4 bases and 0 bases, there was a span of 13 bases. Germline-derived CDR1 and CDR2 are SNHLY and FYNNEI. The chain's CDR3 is CASSARVGPSGANVLTF. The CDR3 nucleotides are TGTGCCAGCAGTGCGCGGGTGGGGCCCTCTGGGGCCAACGTCCTGACTTTC. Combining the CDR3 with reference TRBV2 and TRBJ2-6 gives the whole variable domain EPEVTQTPSHQVTQMGQEVILRCVPISNHLYFYWYRQILGQKVEFLVSFYNNEISEKSEIFDDQFSVERPDGSNFTLKIRSTKLEDSAMYFCASSARVGPSGANVLTFGAGSRLTVL.

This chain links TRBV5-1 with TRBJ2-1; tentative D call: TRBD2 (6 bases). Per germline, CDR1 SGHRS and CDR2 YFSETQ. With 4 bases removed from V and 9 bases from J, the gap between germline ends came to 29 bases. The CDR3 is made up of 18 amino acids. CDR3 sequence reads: CASSQWPMEGQPHTEQFF. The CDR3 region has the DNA TGCGCCAGCAGCCAATGGCCCATGGAGGGCCAACCCCACACTGAGCAGTTCTTC.